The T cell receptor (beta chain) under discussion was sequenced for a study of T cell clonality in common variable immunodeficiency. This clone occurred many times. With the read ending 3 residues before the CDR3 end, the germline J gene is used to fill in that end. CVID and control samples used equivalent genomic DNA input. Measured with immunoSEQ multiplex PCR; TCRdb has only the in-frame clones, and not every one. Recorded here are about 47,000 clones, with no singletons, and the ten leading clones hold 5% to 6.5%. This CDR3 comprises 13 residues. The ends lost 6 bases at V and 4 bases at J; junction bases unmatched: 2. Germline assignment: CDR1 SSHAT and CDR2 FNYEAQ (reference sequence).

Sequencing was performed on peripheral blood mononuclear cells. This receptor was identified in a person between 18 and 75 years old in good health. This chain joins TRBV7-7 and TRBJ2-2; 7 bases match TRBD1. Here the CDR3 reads CASSTGVTGELFF. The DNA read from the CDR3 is TGTGCCAGCAGTACAGGGGTCACCGGGGAG.